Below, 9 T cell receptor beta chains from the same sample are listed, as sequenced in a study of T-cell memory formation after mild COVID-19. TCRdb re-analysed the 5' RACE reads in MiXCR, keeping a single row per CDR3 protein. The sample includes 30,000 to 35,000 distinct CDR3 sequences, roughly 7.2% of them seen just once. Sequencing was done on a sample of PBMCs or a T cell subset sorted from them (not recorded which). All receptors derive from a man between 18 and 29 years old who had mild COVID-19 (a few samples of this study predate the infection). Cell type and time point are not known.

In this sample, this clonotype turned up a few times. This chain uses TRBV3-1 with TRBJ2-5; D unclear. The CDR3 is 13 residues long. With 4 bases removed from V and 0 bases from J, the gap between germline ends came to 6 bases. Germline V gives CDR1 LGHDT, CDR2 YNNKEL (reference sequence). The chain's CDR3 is CASSRSDQETQYF. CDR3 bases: TGTGCCAGCAGCCGGTCCGACCAAGAGACCCAGTACTTC.

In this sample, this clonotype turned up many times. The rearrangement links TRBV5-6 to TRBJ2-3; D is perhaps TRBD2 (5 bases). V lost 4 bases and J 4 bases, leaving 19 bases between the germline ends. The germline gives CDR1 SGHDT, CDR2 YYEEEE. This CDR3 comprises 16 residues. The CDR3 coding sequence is TGTGCCAGCAGCAAGTTTATACCGAGGGCGGCAGATACGCAGTATTTT. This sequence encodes CASSKFIPRAADTQYF.

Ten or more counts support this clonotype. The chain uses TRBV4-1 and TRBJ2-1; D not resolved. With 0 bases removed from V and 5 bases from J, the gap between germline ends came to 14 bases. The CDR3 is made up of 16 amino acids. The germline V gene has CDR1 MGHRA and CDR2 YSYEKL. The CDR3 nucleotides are TGCGCCAGCAGCCAAGAACGTTCGGTACTGAACAATGAGCAGTTCTTC. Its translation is CASSQERSVLNNEQFF.

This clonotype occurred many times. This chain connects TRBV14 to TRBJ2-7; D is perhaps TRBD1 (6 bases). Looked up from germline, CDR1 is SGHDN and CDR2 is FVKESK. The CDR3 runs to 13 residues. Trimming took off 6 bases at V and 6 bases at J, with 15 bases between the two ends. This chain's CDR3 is CASSTDVQGEQYV. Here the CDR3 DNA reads TGTGCCAGCAGTACGGACGTACAGGGCGAGCAGTACGTC.

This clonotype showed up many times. The CDR3 loop is CASSQDRGLNTIYF. CDR3 DNA sequence: TGCGCCAGCAGCCAGGACAGGGGGCTTAACACCATATATTTT. The chain recombines TRBV4-3 with TRBJ1-3; 11 nucleotides match TRBD1. Germline V CDR1 and CDR2: LGHNA, YSLEER. V shed 3 bases and J 7 bases; nucleotides not matched to a gene: 2. CDR3 size: 14 residues.

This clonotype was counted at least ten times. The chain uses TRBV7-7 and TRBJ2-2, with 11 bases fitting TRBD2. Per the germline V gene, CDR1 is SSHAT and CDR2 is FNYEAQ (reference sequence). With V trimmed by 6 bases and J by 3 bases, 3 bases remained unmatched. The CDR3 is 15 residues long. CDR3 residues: CASRATSGDTGELFF. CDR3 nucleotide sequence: TGTGCCAGCAGAGCGACTAGCGGGGACACCGGGGAGCTGTTTTTT.

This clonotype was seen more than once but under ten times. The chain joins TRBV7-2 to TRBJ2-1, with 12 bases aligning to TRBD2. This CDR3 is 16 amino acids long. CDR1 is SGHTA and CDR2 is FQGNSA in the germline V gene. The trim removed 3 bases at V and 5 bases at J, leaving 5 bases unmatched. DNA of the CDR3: TGTGCCAGCAGCTTCCCTAGCGGGGGGGTTAACAATGAGCAGTTCTTC. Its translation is CASSFPSGGVNNEQFF.

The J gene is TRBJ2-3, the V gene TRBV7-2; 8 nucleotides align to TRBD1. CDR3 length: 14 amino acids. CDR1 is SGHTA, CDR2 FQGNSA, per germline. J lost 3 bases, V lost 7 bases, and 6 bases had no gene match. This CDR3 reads CASTNRQGTDTQYF. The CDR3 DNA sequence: TGTGCCAGCACCAACCGACAGGGGACAGATACGCAGTATTTT. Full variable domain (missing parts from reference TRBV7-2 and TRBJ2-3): GAGVSQSPSNKVTEKGKDVELRCDPISGHTALYWYRQSLGQGLEFLIYFQGNSAPDKSGLPSDRFSAERTGGSVSTLTIQRTQQEDSAVYLCASTNRQGTDTQYFGPGTRLTVL.

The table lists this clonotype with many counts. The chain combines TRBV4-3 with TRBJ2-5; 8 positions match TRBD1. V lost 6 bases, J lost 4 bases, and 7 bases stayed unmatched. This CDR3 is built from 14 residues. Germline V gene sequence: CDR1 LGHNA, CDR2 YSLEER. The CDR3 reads CASSWTGIGETQYF. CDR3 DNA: TGCGCCAGCAGTTGGACAGGGATAGGAGAGACCCAGTACTTC.